These T cell receptor beta chains were read from a single sample in a study of blood T cell repertoires in COVID-19. Profiled with immunoSEQ multiplex PCR; TCRdb holds only in-frame clones, not every one. The profile shows approximately 200,000 clones, 85% to 90% of them singletons. Source material: peripheral blood. The source is an older person with COVID-19, enrolled during active disease. CDR3s include the opening cysteine and the closing phenylalanine or tryptophan. The D gene is left open where the match is weak. Clone size, where shown, is once, few, many, or a class for clones that have expanded.

V gene	D gene	clone size	J gene	CDR3 protein	CDR3 DNA
TRBV18	.	.	TRBJ1-2	CASSPPNFHPRLGGGYTF	TGTGCCAGCTCACCACCGAATTTCCACCCGCGATTGGGGGGTGGCTACACCTTC
TRBV29-1	.	.	TRBJ2-2	CSVEIRGANTGELFF	TGCAGCGTTGAGATACGGGGGGCAAACACCGGGGAGCTGTTTTTT
TRBV19	.	once	TRBJ1-1	CASSIDYRNTEAFF	TGTGCCAGTAGTATAGATTACAGGAACACTGAAGCTTTCTTT
TRBV12-5	.	.	TRBJ1-6	CASADGARLPLHF	TGTGCTAGTGCCGACGGAGCGCGCCTTCCCCTCCACTTT
TRBV28	.	.	TRBJ1-1	CASIPTRGNTEAFF	TGTGCCAGCATCCCCACGCGGGGGAACACTGAAGCTTTCTTT
TRBV7-9	TRBD1	.	TRBJ1-5	CASSFLGQGEVQPQHF	TGTGCCAGCAGCTTCCTAGGACAGGGAGAAGTTCAGCCCCAGCATTTT
TRBV5-1	.	.	TRBJ2-6	CASSLNKQVSGANVLTF	TGCGCCAGCAGCTTAAATAAGCAGGTCTCTGGGGCCAACGTCCTGACTTTC
TRBV19	.	.	TRBJ2-7	CASSINTGLTYEQYF	TGTGCCAGTAGTATTAACACAGGCCTAACCTACGAGCAGTACTTC
TRBV5-1	.	.	TRBJ2-5	CASSLAGVGQETQYF	TGCGCCAGCAGCTTGGCGGGAGTAGGCCAAGAGACCCAGTACTTC
TRBV6-5	TRBD2	medium-sized	TRBJ2-7	CASKLAGGQREQYF	TGTGCCAGCAAACTAGCGGGGGGGCAGAGAGAGCAGTACTTC
TRBV3-1/TRBV3-2	TRBD2	.	TRBJ2-1	CASSQDLRGAYNEQFF	TGTGCCAGCAGCCAAGATCTCCGGGGGGCCTACAATGAGCAGTTCTTC